The 2 T cell receptor beta chains listed next were all sequenced from one sample in a study of shared clonotypes between healthy human individuals (dated by TCRdb to the early 2020s). The method was the immunoSEQ multiplex PCR assay. As stored in TCRdb, this immuneACCESS dataset retains in-frame rearrangements with V and J assigned. A fraction of the clones does not appear; measured against another copy, unresolved V genes explain less than half of the discrepancy, and the remainder lacks a known reason. The sample table holds about 460,000 clones, of which 70% to 80% were seen once. The ten most abundant clones make up 12% of the sample. The sample taken for sequencing was PBMCs. The receptors derive from a woman aged 40 to 50 in good health. Some clones in this sample may be carry-over from other donors' samples.

The rearrangement joins TRBV5-1 to TRBJ2-2; no clear D gene. V lost 3 bases and J lost 1, with 7 bases in between. Germline V lookup: CDR1 SGHRS, CDR2 YFSETQ. The length of the CDR3 is 14 residues. The chain's CDR3 is CASSSAGNTGELFF. The CDR3 DNA reads as TGCGCCAGCAGCTCCGCAGGGAACACCGGGGAGCTGTTTTTT.

The chain combines TRBV30 with TRBJ1-1, with D possibly TRBD1 on 5 matching bases. Trimming removed 0 bases at V and 5 bases at J, with 13 bases between. This CDR3 is built from 14 residues. Germline lookup yields CDR1 GTSNPN and CDR2 SVGIG (reference sequence). The CDR3 is CAWSVRGVGTEAFF. The CDR3 coding sequence is TGTGCCTGGAGTGTTCGAGGGGTAGGGACTGAAGCTTTCTTT.